The rows below give T cell receptor beta chains drawn from one sample of a study of blood T cell repertoires in COVID-19. Profiled with immunoSEQ multiplex PCR; TCRdb holds only in-frame clones, not every one. The sample includes approximately 12,000 clones, approximately 80% seen only once; the top ten take approximately 40%. Sequencing was performed on peripheral blood. These receptors were obtained from a man older than 75 with acute or convalescent COVID-19. CDR3s include the opening cysteine and the closing phenylalanine or tryptophan. The D gene is left open where the match is weak. Part of the rows lack a size; the others show once, few, many or a class for expanded clones.

cdr3_aa cdr3_nt clone_size j_call v_call d_call cdr3_length
CASSLGGNSGNTIYF TGCGCCAGCAGCTTGGGGGGCAACTCTGGAAACACCATATATTTT NA TRBJ1-3 TRBV5-1 NA 15
CASSERSRDGNTIYF TGTGCCAGCAGTGAACGTAGCAGGGATGGAAACACCATATATTTT few TRBJ1-3 TRBV2 NA 15
CASSLSQGIYNEQFF TGTGCCAGCAGTTTAAGCCAGGGCATCTACAATGAGCAGTTCTTC NA TRBJ2-1 TRBV28 NA 15
CAWGRSSSYEQYF TGTGCCTGGGGCAGATCAAGCTCCTACGAGCAGTACTTC NA TRBJ2-7 TRBV30 NA 13
CAISARGLAGEKSDTQYF TGTGCCATCAGTGCTCGGGGACTAGCGGGAGAAAAATCAGATACGCAGTATTTT NA TRBJ2-3 TRBV10-3 TRBD2 18
CASSHSDRTGYEQYF TGTGCCAGCAGCCACAGCGACAGGACGGGTTACGAGCAGTACTTC NA TRBJ2-7 TRBV28 NA 15
CAIGPRPGGETQYF TGTGCCATCGGTCCCAGACCCGGGGGAGAGACCCAGTACTTC NA TRBJ2-5 TRBV10-3 NA 14
CASSMGVSETQYF TGTGCCAGCAGCATGGGAGTTTCCGAGACCCAGTACTTC NA TRBJ2-5 TRBV5-6 NA 13
CATSSPQGTGELFF TGTGCCACCAGTAGTCCACAGGGGACCGGGGAGCTGTTTTTT NA TRBJ2-2 TRBV24-1 TRBD1 14
CASSFRENNSPLHF TGTGCCAGTAGTTTCCGGGAGAATAATTCACCCCTCCACTTT NA TRBJ1-6 TRBV19 NA 14
CASSSRQVLAGGPATGELFF TGTGCCAGCTCATCACGTCAGGTCCTAGCGGGGGGGCCTGCCACCGGGGAGCTGTTTTTT NA TRBJ2-2 TRBV18 TRBD2 20
CASNFGHRDSSYEQYF TGCGCCAGCAACTTTGGACACAGGGACAGCAGCTACGAGCAGTACTTC NA TRBJ2-7 TRBV5-1 TRBD1 16
CASSPSNVVHGYTF TGTGCCAGCAGTCCTAGCAACGTTGTCCATGGCTACACCTTC NA TRBJ1-2 TRBV9 NA 14
CASSQDRVDYEQYF TGTGCCAGCAGCCAAGATCGAGTAGACTACGAGCAGTACTTC NA TRBJ2-7 TRBV4-2 NA 14
CAINTDGANVLTF TGTGCCATCAATACAGATGGGGCCAACGTCCTGACTTTC few TRBJ2-6 TRBV10-3 NA 13
CASSLETEIEAFF TGTGCCAGCAGCTTAGAGACAGAAATTGAAGCTTTCTTT NA TRBJ1-1 TRBV7-2 NA 13
CASSYGTGTHEQFF TGTGCCAGCAGTTACGGGACAGGGACCCATGAGCAGTTCTTC NA TRBJ2-1 TRBV6-5 TRBD1 14
CASLTLIMNTEAFF TGCGCCAGCCTAACGCTGATCATGAACACTGAAGCTTTCTTT NA TRBJ1-1 TRBV5-1 NA 14
CASSEGVRSGELFF TGTGCCAGCAGTGAAGGTGTGCGGAGCGGGGAGCTGTTTTTT medium-sized TRBJ2-2 TRBV6-4 NA 14
CASSYIQGARSEAFF TGTGCCAGCAGTTATATACAGGGGGCGCGATCTGAAGCTTTCTTT NA TRBJ1-1 TRBV2 TRBD1 15
CASRLWGGLSSGNTIYF TGTGCCAGCCGCCTATGGGGCGGCCTGAGCTCTGGAAACACCATATATTTT NA TRBJ1-3 TRBV28 NA 17
CASSLRGPLNQPQHF TGTGCCAGCAGCTTAAGGGGGCCCCTAAATCAGCCCCAGCATTTT NA TRBJ1-5 TRBV7-2 TRBD1 15
CASSYSWTDGEGEQFF TGTGCCAGCAGTTACTCATGGACGGACGGGGAGGGTGAGCAGTTCTTC NA TRBJ2-1 TRBV6-5 TRBD2 16
CASSPQRGQTQETQYF TGTGCCAGCAGCCCTCAGAGGGGGCAAACTCAAGAGACCCAGTACTTC NA TRBJ2-5 TRBV5-4 TRBD1 16
CASSDRQGHYEQYF TGTGCCAGCAGCGACCGACAGGGTCACTACGAGCAGTACTTC NA TRBJ2-7 TRBV11-2 TRBD1 14
CASRPRCGGRQTQYF TGTGCAAGTCGCCCCCGGTGTGGGGGGAGACAGACCCAGTACTTC once TRBJ2-5 TRBV12-2 NA 15
CASSSGLAGVDTQYF TGTGCCAGCAGCTCAGGACTAGCGGGGGTAGATACGCAGTATTTT many TRBJ2-3 TRBV7-9 TRBD2 15
CSGGGQGVTEAFF TGCAGCGGGGGGGGACAGGGAGTCACTGAAGCTTTCTTT NA TRBJ1-1 TRBV29-1 TRBD1 13
CASSLWTGRGSGANVLTF TGTGCCAGCAGCTTATGGACAGGGAGGGGCTCTGGGGCCAACGTCCTGACTTTC NA TRBJ2-6 TRBV7-3 NA 18
CATSDPAEGSYGYTF TGTGCCACCAGTGATCCTGCTGAGGGTTCCTATGGCTACACCTTC few TRBJ1-2 TRBV24-1 NA 15
CASSGTHRGGFTDTQYF TGTGCCAGCAGCGGCACGCATAGGGGGGGCTTCACAGATACGCAGTATTTT NA TRBJ2-3 TRBV7-3 NA 17
CSVVRAGIPGGYF TGCAGCGTTGTAAGGGCCGGGATCCCAGGGGGGTACTTC NA TRBJ2-5 TRBV29-1 TRBD1 13
CSVGNGQQPQHF TGCAGCGTTGGGAATGGGCAGCAGCCCCAGCATTTT NA TRBJ1-5 TRBV29-1 NA 12